The 8 T cell receptor beta chains listed next were all sequenced from one sample in a study of OX40 agonist ivuxolimab in advanced cancers. Using immunoSEQ multiplex PCR, the repertoire was profiled, and TCRdb retains in-frame clones only, with some absent. The table lists fewer than 45,000 clones, around nine tenths of them singletons. Material: CD4+ or CD8+ T cells sorted from blood, obtained in a trial of the OX40 agonist ivuxolimab. The receptors derive from an adult with an advanced solid tumor such as melanoma, head and neck, liver or kidney cancer.

The chain combines TRBV4-1 with TRBJ2-7; D perhaps matches TRBD1 (5 bases). V was shortened by 0 bases and J by 2 bases, with 14 bases between the two germline ends. This CDR3 region has 16 residues. Per the germline V gene, CDR1 is MGHRA and CDR2 is YSYEKL. CDR3 nucleotide sequence: TGCGCCAGCAGCCAAGAATGGCCAGGGATAACCTACGAGCAGTACTTC. This encodes CASSQEWPGITYEQYF.

The CDR3 reads CSVESDRGPHTDTQYF. Here the CDR3 DNA reads TGCAGCGTTGAATCCGACAGGGGTCCCCACACAGATACGCAGTATTTT. The chain couples TRBV29-1 to TRBJ2-3, with 8 bases fitting TRBD1. This CDR3 region has 16 residues. The V and J ends lost 2 bases and 2 bases, in that order; junction bases with no gene match: 9. CDR1 is SQVTM, CDR2 ANQGSEA, per germline.

In DNA, the CDR3 is TGTGCCAGCAGTGTAGCCGGCAATCAGCCCCAGCATTTT. It codes for CASSVAGNQPQHF. V usage is TRBV6-1 and J usage is TRBJ1-5; no clear D. V lost 4 bases to trimming and J lost 2 bases, with 6 bases between them. The CDR3 runs to 13 residues. The germline V gene has CDR1 MNHNS and CDR2 SASEGT.

Only one count was recorded for this clone. The chain links TRBV5-4 to TRBJ1-2; 7 nucleotides agree with TRBD1. The V segment lost 10 bases and the J segment 4 bases; nucleotides outside the gene matches: 7. The CDR3 loop spans 12 amino acids. Germline lookup yields CDR1 SGHNT and CDR2 YYREEE (reference sequence). The CDR3 loop is CAEGQPLYGYTF. CDR3 DNA: TGTGCCGAGGGACAGCCGCTCTATGGCTACACCTTC.

The CDR3 here is CASSTQTRHEQFF. Written as DNA, the CDR3 is TGTGCCAGTAGTACACAGACTAGGCATGAGCAGTTCTTC. The rearrangement joins TRBV19 to TRBJ2-1; perhaps TRBD2 as D (6 bases). CDR1 LNHDA and CDR2 SQIVND come from the germline V gene (reference sequence). Trimming took off 4 bases at V and 8 bases at J, with 12 bases between the two ends. This CDR3 is built from 13 residues. Using reference TRBV19 and TRBJ2-1 for the parts outside the CDR3, the full variable domain is DGGITQSPKYLFRKEGQNVTLSCEQNLNHDAMYWYRQDPGQGLRLIYYSQIVNDFQKGDIAEGYSVSREKKESFPLTVTSAQKNPTAFYLCASSTQTRHEQFFGPGTRLTVL.

The chain uses TRBV19 and TRBJ1-6; 7 positions agree with TRBD1. Germline-derived CDR1 and CDR2 are LNHDA and SQIVND (reference sequence). V was pared by 6 bases and J by 7 bases, with 6 bases of the junction left unmatched. This CDR3 is 14 amino acids long. The CDR3 sequence: CASRGGLGNSPLHF. The CDR3 DNA sequence: TGTGCCAGTAGAGGGGGCCTCGGCAATTCACCCCTCCACTTT.

V gene TRBV7-8 combines with J gene TRBJ2-1; D gene ambiguous. This CDR3 comprises 12 residues. Germline CDR1 reads SGHVS; CDR2 reads FQNEAQ. Trimming stripped 3 bases from V and 5 bases from J, with 5 bases between. CDR3 in DNA: TGTGCCAGCAGCTTGCAGAACAATGAGCAGTTCTTC. It translates to CASSLQNNEQFF.

The chain employs TRBV27 and TRBJ1-1; weak D call: TRBD1 (6 bases). Germline-derived CDR1 and CDR2 are MNHEY and SMNVEV (reference sequence). The CDR3 runs to 17 residues. V was clipped by 1 base and J by 5 bases, with 20 bases between them. CDR3 amino acids: CASSLYPGVTLGTEAFF. CDR3 DNA: TGTGCCAGCAGTTTATACCCAGGGGTCACCCTGGGTACTGAAGCTTTCTTT.